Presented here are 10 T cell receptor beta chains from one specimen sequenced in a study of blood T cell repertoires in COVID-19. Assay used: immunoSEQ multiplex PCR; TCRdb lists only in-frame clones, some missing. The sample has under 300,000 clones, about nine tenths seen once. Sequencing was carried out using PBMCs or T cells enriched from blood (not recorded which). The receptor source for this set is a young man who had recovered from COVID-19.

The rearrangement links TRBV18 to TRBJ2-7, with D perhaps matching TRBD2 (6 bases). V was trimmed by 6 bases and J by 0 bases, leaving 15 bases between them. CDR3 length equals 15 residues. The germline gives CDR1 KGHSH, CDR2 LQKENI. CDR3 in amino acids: CASSQAGTHSYEQYF. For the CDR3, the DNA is TGTGCCAGCTCGCAAGCCGGGACTCACTCCTACGAGCAGTACTTC.

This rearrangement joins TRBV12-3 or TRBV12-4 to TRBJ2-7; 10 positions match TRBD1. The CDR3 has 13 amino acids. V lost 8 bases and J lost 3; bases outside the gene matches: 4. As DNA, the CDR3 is TGTGCCAGCCGCTGGACAGGGGGCTACGAGCAGTACTTC. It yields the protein CASRWTGGYEQYF.

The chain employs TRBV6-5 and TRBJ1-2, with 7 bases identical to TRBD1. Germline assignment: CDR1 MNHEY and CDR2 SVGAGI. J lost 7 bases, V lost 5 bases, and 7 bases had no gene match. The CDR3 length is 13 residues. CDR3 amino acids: CASSLTTGSGYTF. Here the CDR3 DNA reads TGTGCCAGCAGTCTAACGACAGGGAGTGGCTACACCTTC.

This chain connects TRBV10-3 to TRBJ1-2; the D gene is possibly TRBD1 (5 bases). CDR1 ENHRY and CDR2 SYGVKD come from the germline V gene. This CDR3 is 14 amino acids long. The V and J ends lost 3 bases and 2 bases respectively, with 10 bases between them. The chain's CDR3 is CAISDPGVNYGYTF. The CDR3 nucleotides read TGTGCCATCAGTGATCCGGGGGTAAACTATGGCTACACCTTC.

Here the CDR3 reads CASRLLGGTGNTGELFF. The CDR3, as DNA: TGTGCCAGCAGGTTGCTTGGGGGGACAGGGAACACCGGGGAGCTGTTTTTT. This chain connects TRBV2 to TRBJ2-2; 8 nucleotides match TRBD1. V gave up 6 bases and J gave up 1 base; unmatched junction bases: 10. Looked up from germline, CDR1 is SNHLY and CDR2 is FYNNEI. The CDR3 runs to 17 residues.

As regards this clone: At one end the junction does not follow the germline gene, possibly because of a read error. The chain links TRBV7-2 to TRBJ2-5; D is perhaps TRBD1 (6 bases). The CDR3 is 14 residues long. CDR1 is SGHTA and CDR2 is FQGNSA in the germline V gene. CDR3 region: CASRLGQNQETQYF. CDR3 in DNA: TGTGCCAGCAGGTTAGGACAGAACCAAGAGACCCAGTACTTC. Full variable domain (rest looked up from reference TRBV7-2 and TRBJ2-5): GAGVSQSPSNKVTEKGKDVELRCDPISGHTALYWYRQSLGQGLEFLIYFQGNSAPDKSGLPSDRFSAERTGGSVSTLTIQRTQQEDSAVYLCASRLGQNQETQYFGPGTRLLVL.

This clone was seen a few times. CDR3: CASNPTGQVTAYEQYF. As DNA, the CDR3 is TGTGCCAGCAACCCAACTGGACAGGTGACAGCCTACGAGCAGTACTTC. The chain links TRBV2 to TRBJ2-7; 7 nucleotides align to TRBD1. The J segment lost 2 bases and the V segment lost 7 bases, leaving 14 bases of the junction unmatched. The germline V gene has CDR1 SNHLY and CDR2 FYNNEI. The CDR3 loop spans 16 amino acids.

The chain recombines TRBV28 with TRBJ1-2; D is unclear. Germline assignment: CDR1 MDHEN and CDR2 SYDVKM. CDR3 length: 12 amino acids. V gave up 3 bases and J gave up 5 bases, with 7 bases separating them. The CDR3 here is CASSLAEYGYTF. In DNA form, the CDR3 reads TGTGCCAGCAGTTTGGCTGAATATGGCTACACCTTC.

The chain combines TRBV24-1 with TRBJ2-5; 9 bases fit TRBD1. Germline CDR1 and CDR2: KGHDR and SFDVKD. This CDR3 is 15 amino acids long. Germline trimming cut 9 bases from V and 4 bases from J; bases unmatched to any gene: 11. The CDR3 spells CATSPGQGWGETQYF. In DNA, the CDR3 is TGTGCCACCTCTCCCGGACAGGGGTGGGGAGAGACCCAGTACTTC.

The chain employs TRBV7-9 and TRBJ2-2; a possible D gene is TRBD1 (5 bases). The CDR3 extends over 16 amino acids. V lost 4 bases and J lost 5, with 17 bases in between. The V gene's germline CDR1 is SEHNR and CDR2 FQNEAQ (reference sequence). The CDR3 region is CASSSRRESWTGELFF. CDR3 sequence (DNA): TGTGCCAGCAGCTCACGCAGGGAAAGTTGGACCGGGGAGCTGTTTTTT. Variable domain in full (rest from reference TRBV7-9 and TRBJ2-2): DTGVSQNPRHKITKRGQNVTFRCDPISEHNRLYWYRQTLGQGPEFLTYFQNEAQLEKSRLLSDRFSAERPKGSFSTLEIQRTEQGDSAMYLCASSSRRESWTGELFFGEGSRLTVL.